A selection of T cell receptor beta chains follows, all from one sample in a study of blood T cell repertoires in COVID-19. This table comes from immunoSEQ multiplex PCR, and its TCRdb copy is limited to in-frame clones, with some not included. The table shows 150,000 to 200,000 clones, with about 82% occurring only once. The sample was peripheral blood. These receptors were taken from a woman between 25 and 40 years old with acute or convalescent COVID-19. CDR3s include the opening cysteine and the closing phenylalanine or tryptophan. The order of the fields is CDR3 DNA, CDR3 protein, J gene, D gene, V gene, clone size. A D gene is named only where the DNA matches it firmly. Expanded clones are given a class, and other clones once, few, many or no size at all.

CDR3nt: TGTGCCAGCAGTTTATCTGGGACAGGGGAAGCTTTCTTT
CDR3aa: CASSLSGTGEAFF
j_gene: TRBJ1-1
d_gene: TRBD1
v_gene: TRBV28
abundance: NA

CDR3nt: TGTGCCAGTTTCGCAGGGGGCGCCTCTGGCTACACCTTC
CDR3aa: CASFAGGASGYTF
j_gene: TRBJ1-2
d_gene: TRBD1
v_gene: TRBV28
abundance: NA

CDR3nt: TGTGCCAGCAGTGACAGGGCGGCATTATACCGTTCACCCCTCCACTTT
CDR3aa: CASSDRAALYRSPLHF
j_gene: TRBJ1-6
d_gene: TRBD1
v_gene: TRBV27
abundance: NA

CDR3nt: TGTGCCAGCAGCTTGGACAGGAGGGATTCACCCCTCCACTTT
CDR3aa: CASSLDRRDSPLHF
j_gene: TRBJ1-6
d_gene: NA
v_gene: TRBV5-6
abundance: NA

CDR3nt: TGTGCCAGCAGCCAAACCAGGAGGGGCGGGGAGCTGTTTTTT
CDR3aa: CASSQTRRGGELFF
j_gene: TRBJ2-2
d_gene: NA
v_gene: TRBV3-1/TRBV3-2
abundance: NA

CDR3nt: TGTGCCAGCAGCCCGGGACAGGGCGATGAGCAGTTCTTC
CDR3aa: CASSPGQGDEQFF
j_gene: TRBJ2-1
d_gene: TRBD1
v_gene: TRBV7-9
abundance: NA

CDR3nt: TGTGCCAGCAGCCCACTAGCGGGAGTAACGGATACGCAGTATTTT
CDR3aa: CASSPLAGVTDTQYF
j_gene: TRBJ2-3
d_gene: TRBD2
v_gene: TRBV28
abundance: NA

CDR3nt: TGTGCCAGTAGTTCACAGGGTTCCGGGGAGCTGTTTTTT
CDR3aa: CASSSQGSGELFF
j_gene: TRBJ2-2
d_gene: NA
v_gene: TRBV19
abundance: once

CDR3nt: TGTGCCAGCAGCTCTGGAGGACAGGCGACCTACGAGCAGTACTTC
CDR3aa: CASSSGGQATYEQYF
j_gene: TRBJ2-7
d_gene: TRBD1
v_gene: TRBV13
abundance: NA

CDR3nt: TGCAGCGTTTCCCAGGTAGCGGGTAATGAGCAGTTCTTC
CDR3aa: CSVSQVAGNEQFF
j_gene: TRBJ2-1
d_gene: TRBD2
v_gene: TRBV29-1
abundance: NA